This TCR beta chain was captured by sequencing in a study of T cells after yellow fever vaccination. Study overall: Preparing low-cell-number fractions relied on SMART-Seq v4 Ultra Low Input. Regarding the study as a whole: A faster peak, day 5 versus 15, was reached by the weaker secondary response. Contamination by abundant bulk-population clonotypes could be present in FACS-sorted repertoires. Post-booster repertoires again held most primary-vaccination clones (about 96% CD4, 75% to 90% CD8).

About this clonotype itself: Its antigen is as yet unknown.

TCRdb passed the 5' RACE reads through MiXCR, listing each CDR3 protein once. The repertoire holds approximately 610,000 distinct CDR3 sequences, about a sixth seen once, with around 15% in the top ten. CDR3 length: 18 amino acids. The germline V gene has CDR1 DFQATT and CDR2 SNEGSKA (reference sequence). The V end was cut by 6 bases, the J end by 3 bases, with 24 bases between. This clonotype was obtained from a man aged 18-30 years who received the YFV17D yellow fever vaccine. Sequenced material: PBMCs, taken 5 days after the first yellow fever vaccination. The rearrangement uses TRBV20-1 and TRBJ1-6; a possible D gene is TRBD1 (5 bases). CDR3 in amino acids: CSASKVRGRTVYNSPLHF. CDR3 nucleotides: TGCAGTGCAAGCAAGGTTCGGGGACGGACCGTCTATAATTCACCCCTCCACTTT.